The 10 T cell receptor beta chains below were found in one sample sequenced in a study of T cell repertoires in cytomegalovirus infection. TCRdb itself ran the reads through MiXCR, one entry per CDR3 protein. The repertoire holds 100,000 or so distinct CDR3 sequences, with roughly a quarter as singletons. Sequencing input: CD8+ T cells from PBMCs. The source of these receptors is a human donor in good health (CMV status not recorded). Some clones in this sample may be carry-over from other donors' samples.

At least ten counts were recorded for this clonotype. V gene TRBV7-8 combines with J gene TRBJ2-5; 8 bases map to TRBD1. The germline V gene encodes CDR1 SGHVS and CDR2 FQNEAQ. Unmatched junction bases numbered 6, after V lost 3 bases and J lost 0 bases. The CDR3 totals 16 residues. The CDR3 protein is CASSLLPGQDQETQYF. The CDR3 DNA reads TGTGCCAGCAGCTTGCTGCCGGGACAGGACCAAGAGACCCAGTACTTC.

This clonotype was recorded at least ten times. The J gene is TRBJ1-5, the V gene TRBV7-6; D is ambiguous. CDR3 length equals 15 residues. Germline values: CDR1 SGHVS, CDR2 FNYEAQ. V shed 5 bases and J shed 1 base, with 12 bases lying between them. CDR3 sequence reads: CASSPGFQSNQPQHF. The DNA of the CDR3 is TGTGCCAGCAGCCCGGGCTTTCAGAGCAATCAGCCCCAGCATTTT.

This clonotype was detected only once. A clone one base away is much larger, so this may be a read error. Here the CDR3 omits its conserved ending phenylalanine or tryptophan, so a read error is the likely source. The chain links TRBV7-2 to TRBJ2-5; D perhaps matches TRBD2 (6 bases). Germline values: CDR1 SGHTA, CDR2 FQGNSA. The CDR3 consists of 14 residues. Trimming left V 0 bases short and J 2 bases short, with 7 bases between. The CDR3 region has the DNA TGTGCCAGCAGCTTAGCGGAGGGACAAGAGACCCAGTACCTC. Its protein product is CASSLAEGQETQYL.

This clonotype has a handful of counts. The V and J genes are TRBV28 and TRBJ2-5, with 9 bases aligning to TRBD1. V shed 6 bases and J 6 bases; nucleotides not matched to a gene: 5. Per the germline V gene, CDR1 is MDHEN and CDR2 is SYDVKM. This CDR3 is 13 amino acids long. In nucleotides, the CDR3 is TGTGCCAGCAGGGGACAGGGCAGCCAGACCCAGTACTTC. Translated, it gives CASRGQGSQTQYF.

Only a few counts were recorded for this clonotype. This chain connects TRBV7-8 to TRBJ2-3; no firm D call. Trimming shortened V by 1 base and J by 2 bases, and 7 bases separated the two germline ends. The CDR3 runs 14 residues. Germline V gene sequence: CDR1 SGHVS, CDR2 FQNEAQ. In DNA, the CDR3 is TGTGCCAGCAGCTTAGTGGGCTACACAGATACGCAGTATTTT. Its protein is CASSLVGYTDTQYF.

This clonotype was counted ten times or more. This chain links TRBV7-2 with TRBJ2-7, with D possibly matching TRBD2 (5 bases). Trimming removed 4 bases from V and 4 bases from J, with 23 bases in between. Germline V gives CDR1 SGHTA, CDR2 FQGNSA. There are 17 residues in the CDR3. As DNA, the CDR3 is TGTGCCAGCAGCTCCCCGGCGCTGCTTCGGGAAGAATACGAGCAGTACTTC. It yields the protein CASSSPALLREEYEQYF.

This clonotype was picked up many times. The CDR3 here is CASSPEGWNTEAFF. The CDR3 DNA reads TGTGCCAGCAGCCCAGAGGGATGGAACACTGAAGCTTTCTTT. V and J are TRBV7-3 and TRBJ1-1; D is uncertain. This CDR3 region has 14 residues. The germline V and J ends were trimmed by 5 bases and 1 base, with 11 bases remaining between them. Germline loops: CDR1 SGHTA, CDR2 FQGTGA.

Concerning this clonotype: A much larger clone lies one base from this, so it may be a read error. The V call is TRBV19, the J call TRBJ2-7; 7 bases map to TRBD1. From germline, CDR1 is LNHDA and CDR2 SQIVND (reference sequence). CDR3 length: 16 amino acids. As DNA, the CDR3 is TGTGCCAGTAGTCCACCCACCGGGACAGCCTCCCACGAGCAGTACTTC. Encoded protein: CASSPPTGTASHEQYF.

The V and J genes are TRBV11-2 and TRBJ1-4, with D possibly being TRBD1 (6 bases). CDR1 is SGHAT and CDR2 is FQNNGV in the germline V gene. The V end lost 3 bases, the J end lost 8 bases, and 13 bases lay between the germline ends. The CDR3 sequence is 14 residues long. In DNA form, the CDR3 reads TGTGCCAGCAGCTTCGGGACACCAGAAGAAAAACTGTTTTTT. Translating gives CASSFGTPEEKLFF.

The genes are TRBV13 and TRBJ1-6, with D perhaps matching TRBD1 (6 bases). V lost 7 bases to trimming and J lost 7 bases, with 14 bases between them. Per germline, CDR1 PRHDT and CDR2 FYEKMQ (reference sequence). This CDR3 spans 14 amino acids. CDR3 in amino acids: CASTDNRANSPLHF. CDR3 nucleotides: TGTGCCAGCACCGATAACAGGGCCAATTCACCCCTCCACTTT.